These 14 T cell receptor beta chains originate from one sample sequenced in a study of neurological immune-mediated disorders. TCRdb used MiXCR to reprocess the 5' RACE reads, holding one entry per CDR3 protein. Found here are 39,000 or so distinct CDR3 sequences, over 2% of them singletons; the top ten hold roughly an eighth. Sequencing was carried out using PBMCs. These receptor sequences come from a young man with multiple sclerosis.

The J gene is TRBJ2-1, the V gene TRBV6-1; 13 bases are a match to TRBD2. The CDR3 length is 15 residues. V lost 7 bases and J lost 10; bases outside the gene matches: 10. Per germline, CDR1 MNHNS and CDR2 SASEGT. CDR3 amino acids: CASNPSGLAGEEQFF. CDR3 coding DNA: TGTGCCAGCAACCCTTCAGGACTAGCGGGAGAAGAGCAGTTCTTC.

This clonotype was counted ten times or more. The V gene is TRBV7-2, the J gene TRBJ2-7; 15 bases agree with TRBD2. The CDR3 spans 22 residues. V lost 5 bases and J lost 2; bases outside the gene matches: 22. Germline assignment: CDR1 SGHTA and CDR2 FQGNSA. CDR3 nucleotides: TGTGCCAGCAGCCCTCGGACTAGCGGGAGGGCCGGGTCCGCCGTGACAACCTACGAGCAGTACTTC. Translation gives CASSPRTSGRAGSAVTTYEQYF.

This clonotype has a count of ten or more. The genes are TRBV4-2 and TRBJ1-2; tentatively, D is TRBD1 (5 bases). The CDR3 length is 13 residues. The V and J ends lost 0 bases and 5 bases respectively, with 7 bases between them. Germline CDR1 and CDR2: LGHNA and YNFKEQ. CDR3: CASSQDRAYGYTF. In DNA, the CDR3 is TGTGCCAGCAGCCAAGACAGGGCTTATGGCTACACCTTC.

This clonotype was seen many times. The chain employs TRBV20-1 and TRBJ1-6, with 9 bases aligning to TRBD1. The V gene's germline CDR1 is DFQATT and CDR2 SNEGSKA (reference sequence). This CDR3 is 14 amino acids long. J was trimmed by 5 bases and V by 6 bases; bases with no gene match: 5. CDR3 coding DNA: TGCAGTGCCGGGCGGGACAGGGATAATTCACCCCTCCACTTT. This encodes CSAGRDRDNSPLHF.

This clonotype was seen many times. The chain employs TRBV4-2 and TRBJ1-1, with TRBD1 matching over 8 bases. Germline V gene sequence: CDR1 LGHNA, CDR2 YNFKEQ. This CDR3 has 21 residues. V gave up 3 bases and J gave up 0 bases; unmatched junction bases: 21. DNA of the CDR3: TGTGCCAGCAGCCATTTTGCCGGGACAGGTGCGACGGGAATCATGAACACTGAAGCTTTCTTT. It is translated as CASSHFAGTGATGIMNTEAFF.

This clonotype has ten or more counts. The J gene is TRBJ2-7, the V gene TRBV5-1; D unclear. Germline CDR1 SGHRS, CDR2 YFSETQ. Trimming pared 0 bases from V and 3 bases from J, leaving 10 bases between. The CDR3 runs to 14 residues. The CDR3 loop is CASSLGAQDYEQYF. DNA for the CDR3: TGCGCCAGCAGCTTGGGTGCACAAGACTACGAGCAGTACTTC.

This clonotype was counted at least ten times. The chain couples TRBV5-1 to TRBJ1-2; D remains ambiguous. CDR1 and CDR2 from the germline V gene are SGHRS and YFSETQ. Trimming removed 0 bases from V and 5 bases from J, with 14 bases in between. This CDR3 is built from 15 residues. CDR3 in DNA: TGCGCCAGCAGCTTGGATGGCAGTAATTCTTATGGCTACACCTTC. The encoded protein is CASSLDGSNSYGYTF.

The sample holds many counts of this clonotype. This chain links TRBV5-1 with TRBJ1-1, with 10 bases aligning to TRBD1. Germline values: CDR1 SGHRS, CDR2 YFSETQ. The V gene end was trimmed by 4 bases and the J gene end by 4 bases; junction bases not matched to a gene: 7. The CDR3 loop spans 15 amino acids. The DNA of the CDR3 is TGCGCCAGCAGCATAGCGGGACAGGGGACCACTGAAGCTTTCTTT. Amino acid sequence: CASSIAGQGTTEAFF.

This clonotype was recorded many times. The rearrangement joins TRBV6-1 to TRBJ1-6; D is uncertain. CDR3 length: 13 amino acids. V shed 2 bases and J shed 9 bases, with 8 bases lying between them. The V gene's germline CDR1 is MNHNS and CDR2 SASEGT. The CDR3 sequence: CASSEMGSSPLHF. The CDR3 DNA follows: TGTGCCAGCAGTGAAATGGGAAGTTCACCCCTCCACTTT.

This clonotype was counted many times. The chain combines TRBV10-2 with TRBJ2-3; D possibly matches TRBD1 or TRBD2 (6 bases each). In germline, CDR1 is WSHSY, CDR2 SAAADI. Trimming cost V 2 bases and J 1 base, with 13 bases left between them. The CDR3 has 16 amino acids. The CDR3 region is CASSESVGGGTDTQYF. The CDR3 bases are TGCGCCAGCAGTGAGAGTGTGGGGGGCGGCACAGATACGCAGTATTTT.

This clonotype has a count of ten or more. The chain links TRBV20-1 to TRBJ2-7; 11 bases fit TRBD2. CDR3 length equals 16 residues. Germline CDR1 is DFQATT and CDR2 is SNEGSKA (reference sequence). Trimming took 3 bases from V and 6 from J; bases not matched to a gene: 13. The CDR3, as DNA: TGCAGTGCTAGGGCTACTCTGCTAGCGGGAGGCGTCGAGCAGTACTTC. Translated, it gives CSARATLLAGGVEQYF.

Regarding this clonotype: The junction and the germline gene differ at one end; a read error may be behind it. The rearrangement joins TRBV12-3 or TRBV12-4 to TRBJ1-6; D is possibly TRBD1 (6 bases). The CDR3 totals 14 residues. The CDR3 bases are TGTGCCAGCAGTTTGAGGGACACTAATTCAACCCTCAACTTT. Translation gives CASSLRDTNSTLNF.

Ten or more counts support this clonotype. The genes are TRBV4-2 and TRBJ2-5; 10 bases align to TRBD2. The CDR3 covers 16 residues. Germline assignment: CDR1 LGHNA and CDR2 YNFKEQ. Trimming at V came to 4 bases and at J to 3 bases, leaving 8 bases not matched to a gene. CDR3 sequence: CASSPRLAGGKETQYF. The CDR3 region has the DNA TGTGCCAGCAGCCCCAGACTAGCGGGCGGGAAAGAGACCCAGTACTTC.

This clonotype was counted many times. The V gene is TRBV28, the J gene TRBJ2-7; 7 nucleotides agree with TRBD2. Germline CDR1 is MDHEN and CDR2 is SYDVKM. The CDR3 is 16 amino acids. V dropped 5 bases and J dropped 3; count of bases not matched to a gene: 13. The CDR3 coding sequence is TGTGCCAGCAGTCCTTATGGGGACTACAGAAGCTACGAGCAGTACTTC. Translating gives CASSPYGDYRSYEQYF.